This T cell receptor (beta chain) originates from a study of T-cell reconstitution after alpha-beta-depleted transplantation in children. Looked up from germline, CDR1 is SEHNR and CDR2 is FQNEAQ (reference sequence). V was pared by 3 bases and J by 0 bases, with 8 bases between. This CDR3 has 14 residues. This clonotype showed up many times. Unique molecular identifiers were incorporated during preparation of the TCRbeta library. TCRdb re-called the PCR reads through MiXCR, storing one row per CDR3 protein. The sample lists hundreds of thousands of distinct CDR3 sequences, about a sixth occurring once.

The gene calls are TRBV7-9 and TRBJ1-1, with D maybe TRBD1 (5 bases). Here the sequenced sample was PBMCs from the stem cell graft donor, taken from the stem cell graft. The receptor comes from a human donor who donated a stem cell graft to a child with acute lymphoblastic leukemia. The CDR3 reads CASSLGGVNTEAFF. The DNA for the CDR3 is TGTGCCAGCAGCTTGGGGGGTGTGAACACTGAAGCTTTCTTT.